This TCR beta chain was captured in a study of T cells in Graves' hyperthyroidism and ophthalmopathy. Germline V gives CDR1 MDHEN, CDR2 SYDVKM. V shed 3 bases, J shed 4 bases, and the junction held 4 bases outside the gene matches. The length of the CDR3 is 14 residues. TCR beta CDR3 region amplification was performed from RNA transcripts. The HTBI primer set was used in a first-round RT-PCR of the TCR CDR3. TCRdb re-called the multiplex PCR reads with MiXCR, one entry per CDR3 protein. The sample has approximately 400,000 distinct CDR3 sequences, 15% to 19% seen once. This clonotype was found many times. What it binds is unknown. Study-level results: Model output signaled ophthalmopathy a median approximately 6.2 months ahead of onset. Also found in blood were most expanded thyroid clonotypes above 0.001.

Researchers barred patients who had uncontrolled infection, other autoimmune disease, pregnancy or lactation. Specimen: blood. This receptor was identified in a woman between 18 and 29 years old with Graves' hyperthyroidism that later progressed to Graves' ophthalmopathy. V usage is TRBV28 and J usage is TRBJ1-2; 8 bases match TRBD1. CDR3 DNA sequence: TGTGCCAGCAGTTTCCGGGACAGGCCCTATGGCTACACCTTC. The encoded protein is CASSFRDRPYGYTF.